This T cell receptor (beta chain) originates from a study of blood T cell repertoires in COVID-19. Study overall: The United States, Italy and Spain supplied acute and convalescent COVID-19 samples. The analysed material was cDNA or gDNA that came from T cells, B-cell-depleted T cells, or PBMCs.

Trimming removed 5 bases from V and 5 bases from J, with 15 bases in between. This CDR3 region has 14 residues. Germline V gene data show CDR1 as LGHDT and CDR2 as YNNKEL (reference sequence). Per the original methods: Using reference gene primer amplification, nucleated cell counts were estimated. Repertoires were generated with immunoSEQ multiplex PCR, while TCRdb's copy carries only in-frame clones and drops some. The D gene and trimming were derived from the DNA, and the V and J assignments and clone size from that table. The sample holds about 160,000 clones, 76% seen once. This chain connects TRBV3-1 (or the pseudogene TRBV3-2) to TRBJ2-5; possibly TRBD1 for D (6 bases). The sequenced material came from peripheral blood. This TCR was sampled from a woman older than 75 with acute or convalescent COVID-19. CDR3 nucleotide sequence: TGTGCCAGCAGCTCACAGGGTATGTTGGAGACCCAGTACTTC. Amino acid sequence: CASSSQGMLETQYF.